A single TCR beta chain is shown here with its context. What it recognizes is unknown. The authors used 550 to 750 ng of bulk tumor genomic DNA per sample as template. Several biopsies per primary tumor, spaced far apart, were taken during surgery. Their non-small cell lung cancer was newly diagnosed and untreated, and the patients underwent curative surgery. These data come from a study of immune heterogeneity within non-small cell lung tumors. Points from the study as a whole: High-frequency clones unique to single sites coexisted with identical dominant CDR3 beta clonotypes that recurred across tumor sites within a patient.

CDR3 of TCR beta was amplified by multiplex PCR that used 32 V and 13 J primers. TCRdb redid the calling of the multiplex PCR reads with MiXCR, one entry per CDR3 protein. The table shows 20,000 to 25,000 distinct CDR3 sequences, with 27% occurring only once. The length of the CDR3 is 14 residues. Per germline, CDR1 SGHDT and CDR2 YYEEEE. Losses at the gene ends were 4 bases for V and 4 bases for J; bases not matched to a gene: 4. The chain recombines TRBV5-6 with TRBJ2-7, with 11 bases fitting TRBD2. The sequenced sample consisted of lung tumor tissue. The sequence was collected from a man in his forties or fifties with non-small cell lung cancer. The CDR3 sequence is CASSPGLAEYEQYF. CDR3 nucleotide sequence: TGTGCCAGCAGCCCGGGACTAGCGGAGTACGAGCAGTACTTC.